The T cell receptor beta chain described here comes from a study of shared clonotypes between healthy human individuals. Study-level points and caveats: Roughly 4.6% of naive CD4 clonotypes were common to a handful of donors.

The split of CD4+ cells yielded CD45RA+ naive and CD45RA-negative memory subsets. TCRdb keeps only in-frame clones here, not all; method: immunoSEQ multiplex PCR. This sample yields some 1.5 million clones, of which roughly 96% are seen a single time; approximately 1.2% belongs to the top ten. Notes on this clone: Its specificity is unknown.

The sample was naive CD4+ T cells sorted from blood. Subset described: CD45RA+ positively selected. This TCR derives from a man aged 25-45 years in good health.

This CDR3 reads CASSGPDRGPRKNTEAFF. Here the CDR3 DNA reads TGCGCCAGCAGCGGACCTGACAGGGGGCCTAGGAAGAACACTGAAGCTTTCTTT. This sequence joins TRBV5-1 and TRBJ1-1; 10 bases fit TRBD1. V gave up 4 bases and J gave up 1 base; unmatched junction bases: 13. The germline V gene has CDR1 SGHRS and CDR2 YFSETQ. This CDR3 contains 18 residues.